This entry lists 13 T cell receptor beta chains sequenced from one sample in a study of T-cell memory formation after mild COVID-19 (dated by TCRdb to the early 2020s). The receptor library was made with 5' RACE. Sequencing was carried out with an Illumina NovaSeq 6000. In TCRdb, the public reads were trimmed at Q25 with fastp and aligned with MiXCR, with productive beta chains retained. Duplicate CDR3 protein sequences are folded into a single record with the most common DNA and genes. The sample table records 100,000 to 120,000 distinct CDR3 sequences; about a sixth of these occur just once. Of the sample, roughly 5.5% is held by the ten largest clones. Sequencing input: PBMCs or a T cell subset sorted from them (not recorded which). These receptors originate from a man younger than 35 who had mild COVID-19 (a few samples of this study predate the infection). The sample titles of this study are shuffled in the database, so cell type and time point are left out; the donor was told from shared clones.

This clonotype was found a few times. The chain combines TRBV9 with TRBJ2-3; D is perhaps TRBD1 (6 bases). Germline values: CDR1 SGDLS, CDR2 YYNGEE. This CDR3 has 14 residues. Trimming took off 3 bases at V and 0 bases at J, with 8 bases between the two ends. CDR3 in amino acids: CASSGGQSTDTQYF. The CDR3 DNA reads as TGTGCCAGCAGCGGAGGACAGAGCACAGATACGCAGTATTTT.

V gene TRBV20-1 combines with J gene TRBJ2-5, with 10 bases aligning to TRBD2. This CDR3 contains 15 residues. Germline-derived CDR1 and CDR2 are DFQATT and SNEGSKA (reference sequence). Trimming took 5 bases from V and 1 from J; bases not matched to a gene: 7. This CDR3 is CSASKAGGPQETQYF. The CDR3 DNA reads TGCAGTGCTTCAAAAGCGGGGGGGCCCCAAGAGACCCAGTACTTC.

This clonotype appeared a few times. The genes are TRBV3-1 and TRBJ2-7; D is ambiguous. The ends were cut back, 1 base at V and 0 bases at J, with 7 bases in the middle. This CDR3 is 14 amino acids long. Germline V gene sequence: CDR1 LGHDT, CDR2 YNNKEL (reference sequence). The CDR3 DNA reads TGTGCCAGCAGCCAAGTAACCAGCTCCTACGAGCAGTACTTC. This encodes CASSQVTSSYEQYF.

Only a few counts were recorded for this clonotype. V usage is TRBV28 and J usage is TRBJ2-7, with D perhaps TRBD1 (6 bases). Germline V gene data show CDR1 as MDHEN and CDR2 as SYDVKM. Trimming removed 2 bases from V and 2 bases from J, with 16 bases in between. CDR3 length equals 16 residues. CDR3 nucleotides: TGTGCCAGCAGTTTAGGGACAACCTCTAAAACCTACGAGCAGTACGTC. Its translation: CASSLGTTSKTYEQYV.

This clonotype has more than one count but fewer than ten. The CDR3 loop reads CASSFGQGAGTDTQYF. The CDR3 coding sequence is TGTGCCAGCAGCTTCGGACAGGGGGCGGGCACAGATACGCAGTATTTT. The chain couples TRBV7-2 to TRBJ2-3, with TRBD1 matching over 11 bases. V shed 3 bases and J 1 base; nucleotides not matched to a gene: 3. CDR1 is SGHTA, CDR2 FQGNSA, per germline. CDR3 size: 16 residues.

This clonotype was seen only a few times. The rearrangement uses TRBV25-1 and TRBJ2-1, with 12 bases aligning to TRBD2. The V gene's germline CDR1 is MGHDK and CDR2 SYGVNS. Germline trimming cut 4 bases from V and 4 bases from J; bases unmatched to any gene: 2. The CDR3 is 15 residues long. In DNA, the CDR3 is TGTGCCAGCAGTGGTACTAGCGGGGGGTACAATGAGCAGTTCTTC. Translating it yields CASSGTSGGYNEQFF.

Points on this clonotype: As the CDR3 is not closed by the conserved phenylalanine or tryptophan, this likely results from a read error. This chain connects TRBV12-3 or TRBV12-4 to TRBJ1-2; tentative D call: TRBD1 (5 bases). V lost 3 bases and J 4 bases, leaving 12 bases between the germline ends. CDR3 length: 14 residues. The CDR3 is CASSFRQGTYGYTL. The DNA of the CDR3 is TGTGCCAGCAGTTTCAGGCAAGGGACCTATGGCTACACCTTA.

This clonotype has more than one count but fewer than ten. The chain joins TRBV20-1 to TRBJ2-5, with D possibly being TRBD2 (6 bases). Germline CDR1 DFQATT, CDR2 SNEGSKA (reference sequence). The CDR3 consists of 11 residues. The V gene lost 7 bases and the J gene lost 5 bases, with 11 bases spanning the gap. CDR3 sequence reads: CSVGRRETQYF. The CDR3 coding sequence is TGCAGTGTTGGGAGGAGGGAGACCCAGTACTTC.

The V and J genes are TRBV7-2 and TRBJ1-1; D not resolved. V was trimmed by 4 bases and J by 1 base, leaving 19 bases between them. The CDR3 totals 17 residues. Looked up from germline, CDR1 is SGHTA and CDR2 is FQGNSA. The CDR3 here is CASSSGLGYAGNTEAFF. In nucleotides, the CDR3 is TGTGCCAGCAGCTCAGGCTTGGGGTACGCAGGGAACACTGAAGCTTTCTTT.

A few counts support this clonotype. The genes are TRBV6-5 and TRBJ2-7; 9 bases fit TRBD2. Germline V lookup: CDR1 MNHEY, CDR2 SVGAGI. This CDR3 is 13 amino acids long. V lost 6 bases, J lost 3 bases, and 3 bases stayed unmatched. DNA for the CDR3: TGTGCCAGCAGGTCTAGCGGGGACTACGAGCAGTACTTC. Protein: CASRSSGDYEQYF.

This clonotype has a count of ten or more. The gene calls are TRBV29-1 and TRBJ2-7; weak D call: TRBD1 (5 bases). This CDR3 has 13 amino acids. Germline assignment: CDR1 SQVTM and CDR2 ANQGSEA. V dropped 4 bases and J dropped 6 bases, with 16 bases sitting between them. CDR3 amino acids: CSVVVLLGAEQYF. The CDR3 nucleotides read TGCAGCGTTGTTGTATTGTTAGGGGCCGAGCAGTACTTC.

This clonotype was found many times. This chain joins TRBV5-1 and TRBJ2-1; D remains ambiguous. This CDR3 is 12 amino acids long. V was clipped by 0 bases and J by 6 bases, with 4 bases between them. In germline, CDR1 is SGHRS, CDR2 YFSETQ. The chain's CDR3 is CASSLAFNEQFF. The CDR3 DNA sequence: TGCGCCAGCAGCTTGGCTTTCAATGAGCAGTTCTTC. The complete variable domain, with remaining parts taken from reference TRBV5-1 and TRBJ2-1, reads KAGVTQTPRYLIKTRGQQVTLSCSPISGHRSVSWYQQTPGQGLQFLFEYFSETQRNKGNFPGRFSGRQFSNSRSEMNVSTLELGDSALYLCASSLAFNEQFFGPGTRLTVL.

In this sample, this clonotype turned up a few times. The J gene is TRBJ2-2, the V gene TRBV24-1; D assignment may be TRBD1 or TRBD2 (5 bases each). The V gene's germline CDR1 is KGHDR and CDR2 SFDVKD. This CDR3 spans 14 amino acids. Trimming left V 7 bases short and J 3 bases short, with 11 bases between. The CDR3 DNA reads TGTGCCACCAGGAGAGGGGATGACACCGGGGAGCTGTTTTTT. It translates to CATRRGDDTGELFF.